These T cell receptor beta chains were read from a single sample in a study of T cell repertoires in ileal Crohn's disease. Produced via immunoSEQ multiplex PCR; TCRdb's table is partial and in-frame only. The sample includes about 12,000 clones, 80% to 85% of them seen just once. Sequencing input: ileal tissue. These receptors were obtained from an adult with Crohn's disease. Both conserved end residues are part of each CDR3. D genes are given only for firm matches. A clone size is listed for some rows: how often the clone was seen (once, few, many), or a class if it is expanded.

J	size	length	D	V	CDR3	DNA
TRBJ2-3	.	15	.	TRBV7-7	CASSFGAGGTDTQYF	TGTGCTAGCAGCTTTGGAGCGGGTGGCACAGATACGCAGTATTTT
TRBJ2-1	few	16	TRBD2	TRBV4-1	CASSQGLAGTHNEQFF	TGCGCCAGCAGCCAGGGACTAGCGGGAACCCACAATGAGCAGTTCTTC
TRBJ2-7	.	15	.	TRBV2	CASSPGGLRSYEQYF	TGTGCCAGCAGTCCCGGAGGGCTTAGAAGCTACGAGCAGTACTTC
TRBJ2-3	.	15	TRBD2	TRBV6-1	CASRTWREDPDTQYF	TGTGCCAGCCGGACTTGGCGGGAGGACCCAGATACGCAGTATTTT
TRBJ1-6	.	16	.	TRBV5-4	CASSLGGDPYNSPLHF	TGTGCCAGCAGCTTGGGGGGGGATCCCTATAATTCACCCCTCCACTTT
TRBJ1-6	.	13	.	TRBV19	CATATGYNSPLHF	TGTGCCACCGCGACAGGTTATAATTCACCCCTCCACTTT
TRBJ1-1	.	17	.	TRBV28	CASSLLGTRTLNTEAFF	TGTGCCAGCAGTTTATTGGGCACTCGGACATTGAACACTGAAGCTTTCTTT
TRBJ2-7	.	13	TRBD1	TRBV2	CASSRTGDYEQYF	TGTGCCAGCAGTCGGACAGGGGACTACGAGCAGTACTTC
TRBJ2-1	.	15	TRBD2	TRBV7-3	CASSPSGGGYNEQFF	TGTGCCAGCAGCCCAAGCGGGGGGGGCTACAATGAGCAGTTCTTC
TRBJ2-5	.	15	TRBD2	TRBV5-1	CASSGLAGDRETQYF	TGCGCCAGCAGCGGGCTAGCGGGAGATCGTGAGACCCAGTACTTC
TRBJ1-5	few	13	.	TRBV6-1	CASSEVVVRSQHF	TGTGCCAGCAGTGAAGTAGTGGTCCGGTCCCAGCATTTT
TRBJ1-1	.	15	.	TRBV7-3	CASSSTGHMNTEAFF	TGTGCCAGCAGCTCAACGGGACACATGAACACTGAAGCTTTCTTT
TRBJ2-5	.	16	.	TRBV6-5	CASSYEAAGRQETQYF	TGTGCCAGCAGTTATGAAGCGGCAGGGAGGCAAGAGACCCAGTACTTC
TRBJ2-1	.	16	TRBD1	TRBV5-4	CASSLRTGGSYNEQFF	TGTGCCAGCAGCTTGAGGACAGGAGGCTCCTACAATGAGCAGTTCTTC
TRBJ2-7	.	12	TRBD1	TRBV2	CASGTGNYEQYF	TGTGCCAGCGGGACAGGGAACTACGAGCAGTACTTC
TRBJ2-5	once	11	.	TRBV11-3	CASSLRETQYF	TGTGCCAGCAGCTTACGGGAGACCCAGTACTTC
TRBJ2-7	.	15	TRBD2	TRBV4-2	CASSRGLAGTYEQYF	TGTGCCAGCAGCCGGGGACTAGCGGGGACCTACGAGCAGTACTTC